A single sample gave rise to the 25 T cell receptor beta chains below, sequenced in a study of blood T cells in healthy people across ages. Sample-barcoded 5' priming and a J-beta primer mix drove a second PCR of about 7 to 11 cycles. TCRdb called the 5' RACE reads again in MiXCR, with one record for every CDR3 protein. The data hold 790,000 or so distinct CDR3 sequences, with about 47% observed a single time. Sequenced sample: blood. The receptors stem from a man older than 75 in good health.

The chain combines TRBV18 with TRBJ2-3; D is perhaps TRBD2 (6 bases). Between the trimmed V and J ends, which lost 5 bases and 5 bases, there was a span of 11 bases. Germline assignment: CDR1 KGHSH and CDR2 LQKENI. The CDR3 length is 13 residues. For the CDR3, the DNA is TGTGCCAGCTCAGCGGAGGGCGGAGATACGCAGTATTTT. It codes for CASSAEGGDTQYF.

The CDR3 DNA reads TGTGCCAGCAGGCTGACAGGAGCTGAGCAGTACTTC. Protein: CASRLTGAEQYF. V usage is TRBV12-3 or TRBV12-4 and J usage is TRBJ2-7, with TRBD1 as a possible D gene (6 bases). V was pared by 6 bases and J by 7 bases, with 13 bases between. The CDR3 has 12 amino acids.

V usage is TRBV7-2 and J usage is TRBJ2-3; TRBD2 matches at 8 bases. This CDR3 spans 18 amino acids. V was pared by 1 base and J by 4 bases, with 13 bases of the junction left unmatched. Germline CDR1 SGHTA, CDR2 FQGNSA. The CDR3 spells CASSLVPGGAGIADTQYF. In nucleotides, the CDR3 is TGTGCCAGCAGCTTAGTTCCCGGGGGGGCCGGTATTGCAGATACGCAGTATTTT.

V is TRBV27 and J is TRBJ2-3; D is perhaps TRBD2 (6 bases). The germline V gene encodes CDR1 MNHEY and CDR2 SMNVEV (reference sequence). The CDR3 totals 19 residues. V was clipped by 0 bases and J by 5 bases, with 24 bases between them. The CDR3 sequence: CASSLSMSATPAEGDTQYF. The CDR3 bases are TGTGCCAGCAGTTTATCGATGTCCGCGACCCCCGCGGAGGGAGATACGCAGTATTTT.

This clonotype was observed a few times. This rearrangement joins TRBV11-2 to TRBJ2-6, with 8 bases identical to TRBD1. V was clipped by 6 bases and J by 3 bases; unmatched bases: 7. The V gene's germline CDR1 is SGHAT and CDR2 FQNNGV. The CDR3 has 16 amino acids. The CDR3 loop is CASRHYRGYGANVLTF. The CDR3 DNA reads as TGTGCCAGCAGACACTACAGGGGGTATGGGGCCAACGTCCTGACTTTC.

This chain connects TRBV29-1 to TRBJ1-4, with a weak D call TRBD1 (6 bases). V was pared by 4 bases and J by 5 bases, with 20 bases between. Germline V gives CDR1 SQVTM, CDR2 ANQGSEA. The CDR3 sequence is 16 residues long. Here the CDR3 reads CSVATGNINLNEKLFF. The DNA of the CDR3 is TGCAGCGTTGCGACAGGAAATATCAATCTGAATGAAAAACTGTTTTTT.

This clonotype was recorded a few times. This rearrangement joins TRBV4-3 to TRBJ2-4; a possible D gene is TRBD1 (6 bases). The assigned J gene may be wrong: the sequence end matches TRBJ2-7 better. Germline V CDR1 and CDR2: LGHNA, YSLEER. This CDR3 region has 16 residues. Here the CDR3 reads CASSQESRGSSYEQYF. Here the CDR3 DNA reads TGCGCCAGCAGCCAAGAATCCAGGGGTAGTAGCTACGAGCAGTACTTC.

The V gene is TRBV7-2, the J gene TRBJ1-2; perhaps TRBD1 as D (5 bases). The CDR3 is made up of 15 amino acids. Deletions cut 0 bases from V and 7 bases from J, with 15 bases between. The germline gives CDR1 SGHTA, CDR2 FQGNSA. CDR3 loop: CASSLALASGGGYTF. CDR3 in DNA: TGTGCCAGCAGCTTAGCGCTGGCAAGCGGGGGTGGCTACACCTTC.

This chain uses TRBV12-3 or TRBV12-4 with TRBJ2-3; 9 bases fit TRBD2. The trim removed 5 bases at V and 4 bases at J, leaving 10 bases unmatched. The CDR3 spans 16 residues. CDR3 in DNA: TGTGCCAGCAGTCGCCCTAGCGGGATGAGGTCAGATACGCAGTATTTT. Translated: CASSRPSGMRSDTQYF.

This clonotype appeared many times. The rearrangement uses TRBV7-2 and TRBJ2-3; D ambiguous. The ends were cut back, 3 bases at V and 2 bases at J, with 9 bases in the middle. Germline CDR1 and CDR2: SGHTA and FQGNSA. This CDR3 spans 14 amino acids. The CDR3 DNA reads TGTGCCAGCAGCTTTCTATCTAACACAGATACGCAGTATTTT. This sequence encodes CASSFLSNTDTQYF.

V usage is TRBV5-1 and J usage is TRBJ2-7, with unresolved D. Per the germline V gene, CDR1 is SGHRS and CDR2 is YFSETQ. V lost 7 bases and J 0 bases, leaving 17 bases between the germline ends. CDR3 length: 15 residues. The CDR3 spells CASGPSDGFSYEQYF. In nucleotides, the CDR3 is TGCGCCAGCGGCCCGTCGGACGGATTCTCCTACGAGCAGTACTTC.

As regards this clonotype: This may come from a read error, since a much larger clone is one base off. The chain couples TRBV7-2 to TRBJ1-2; 10 bases fit TRBD1. The CDR3 length is 15 residues. Germline lookup yields CDR1 SGHTA and CDR2 FQGNSA. The CDR3 protein is CANSITGTGDYGYTF. Written as DNA, the CDR3 is TGTGCCAACAGCATAACCGGGACAGGGGACTATGGCTACACCTTC.

The V gene is TRBV20-1, the J gene TRBJ2-5; 15 bases are a match to TRBD2. The V gene end was trimmed by 3 bases and the J gene end by 2 bases; junction bases not matched to a gene: 7. From germline, CDR1 is DFQATT and CDR2 SNEGSKA (reference sequence). The CDR3 has 17 amino acids. Here the CDR3 DNA reads TGCAGTGCTAGGGACGGACTAGCGGGGGGGTGGCAAGAGACCCAGTACTTC. Protein product: CSARDGLAGGWQETQYF.

To note about this clonotype: At one boundary the junction diverges from the germline segment, which might be a read error. The chain recombines TRBV4-1 with TRBJ2-1; D is perhaps TRBD1 (6 bases). Germline V gene sequence: CDR1 MGHRA, CDR2 YSYEKL. This CDR3 spans 17 amino acids. DNA of the CDR3: TGCGCCAGCAGCCAAAGACAGACAGGAAGCTCCCACAATGAGCAGTTCTTC. This gives the protein CASSQRQTGSSHNEQFF.

The V gene is TRBV14, the J gene TRBJ2-7; tentative D call: TRBD1 (5 bases). Trimming removed 5 bases at V and 3 bases at J, with 17 bases between. CDR1 SGHDN and CDR2 FVKESK come from the germline V gene. CDR3 length equals 15 residues. The CDR3 is CASSSRQSPIYEQYF. CDR3 DNA sequence: TGTGCCAGCAGCTCCCGACAGAGCCCTATCTACGAGCAGTACTTC.

This clonotype was found a few times. The CDR3 here is CATSELAGTSTDTQYF. DNA of the CDR3: TGTGCCACCAGTGAACTAGCGGGGACTAGCACAGATACGCAGTATTTT. J is TRBJ2-3 and V is TRBV24-1; TRBD2 agrees at 10 bases. The CDR3 contains 16 residues. J gave up 0 bases and V 4 bases, and 3 bases lay outside the gene matches. Germline assignment: CDR1 KGHDR and CDR2 SFDVKD.

The chain combines TRBV27 with TRBJ2-7; D is possibly TRBD1 (5 bases). The V gene's germline CDR1 is MNHEY and CDR2 SMNVEV (reference sequence). This CDR3 spans 15 amino acids. Trimming shortened V by 0 bases and J by 4 bases, and 13 bases separated the two germline ends. CDR3 in amino acids: CASSLSLGPGYEQYF. The CDR3 DNA is TGTGCCAGCAGTTTATCCCTGGGGCCTGGGTACGAGCAGTACTTC.

Regarding this clonotype: A read error may produce the germline difference seen at one junction end. The CDR3 DNA is TGCGCCAGCAGCCTTAGACGAGAGGGCTCCTACAATGAGCGGTACTTC. Translating it yields CASSLRREGSYNERYF. V and J are TRBV5-1 and TRBJ2-1; weak D call: TRBD2 (5 bases). Germline CDR1 and CDR2: SGHRS and YFSETQ. There are 16 residues in the CDR3.

The chain has TRBV29-1 and TRBJ2-7; no clear D. The CDR3 has 11 residues. Per the germline V gene, CDR1 is SQVTM and CDR2 is ANQGSEA. The V and J ends lost 4 bases and 4 bases respectively, with 8 bases between them. CDR3 sequence reads: CSVVSNYEQYF. DNA of the CDR3: TGCAGCGTTGTTTCTAATTACGAGCAGTACTTC.

The chain links TRBV21-1 to TRBJ1-5; TRBD1 is the table's D call, not checked against the DNA. TRBV21-1 counts as a pseudogene. CDR3 size: 23 residues. The CDR3 is CASSNGAPRDRRSGMVGNQPQHF. DNA of the CDR3: TGTGCCAGCAGCAATGGGGCCCCTCGGGACAGGAGATCGGGTATGGTCGGCAATCAGCCCCAGCATTTT.

In DNA form, the CDR3 reads TGCAGTGCTAGAGGTACTGGGACCACACAAGAGACCCAGTACTTC. Its protein product is CSARGTGTTQETQYF. The V and J genes are TRBV20-1 and TRBJ2-5, with D perhaps being TRBD1 or TRBD2 (5 bases each). The CDR3 covers 15 residues. Per germline, CDR1 DFQATT and CDR2 SNEGSKA (reference sequence). Trimming took 1 base from V and 2 from J, leaving 14 bases between them.

CDR3 in amino acids: CASSHRLAGDYEQYF. In nucleotides, the CDR3 is TGTGCCAGCAGTCACAGACTAGCGGGAGACTACGAGCAGTACTTC. J is TRBJ2-7 and V is TRBV12-3 or TRBV12-4; 12 bases map to TRBD2. The CDR3 runs 15 residues. V lost 5 bases, J lost 3 bases, and 5 bases stayed unmatched.

V is TRBV20-1 and J is TRBJ2-3, with D possibly matching TRBD2 (6 bases). Germline CDR1 is DFQATT and CDR2 is SNEGSKA (reference sequence). Trimming removed 3 bases at V and 10 bases at J, with 20 bases between. There are 14 residues in the CDR3. As DNA, the CDR3 is TGCAGTGCTAGTTGGCGGGGCCCAGCGGTTGCGCAGTATTTT. Translated: CSASWRGPAVAQYF.

Only a few counts were recorded for this clonotype. The chain couples TRBV20-1 to TRBJ2-6; perhaps TRBD1 as D (5 bases). The V gene lost 3 bases and the J gene lost 4 bases, with 13 bases spanning the gap. The germline V gene has CDR1 DFQATT and CDR2 SNEGSKA (reference sequence). The CDR3 sequence is 15 residues long. The CDR3: CSARETGAGANVLTF. In DNA form, the CDR3 reads TGCAGTGCTAGGGAAACAGGAGCCGGGGCCAACGTCCTGACTTTC.

CDR3: CASSSSTQNSNEKLFF. The CDR3 DNA reads as TGCGCCAGCAGCTCCTCAACCCAGAACTCCAATGAAAAACTGTTTTTT. J is TRBJ1-4 and V is TRBV5-1; D not resolved. The CDR3 totals 16 residues. In germline, CDR1 is SGHRS, CDR2 YFSETQ. The germline V and J ends were trimmed by 3 bases and 5 bases, with 17 bases remaining between them.